The 5 T cell receptor beta chains reported below all come from one sample, sequenced in a study of CD8 T cells in ankylosing spondylitis. TCRdb reprocessed the 5' RACE reads with MiXCR, giving one entry per CDR3 protein. Found here are around 100,000 distinct CDR3 sequences, less than 25% of them singletons; the top ten hold 10% to 15%. The sequenced sample consisted of synovial fluid, either unsorted or a sorted T cell fraction (not recorded which). These TCRs come from a male donor with ankylosing spondylitis.

This clonotype was recorded once. The V and J genes are TRBV7-2 and TRBJ2-1; the D gene could be TRBD1 or TRBD2 (7 bases each). V lost 3 bases and J lost 15, with 24 bases in between. In germline, CDR1 is SGHTA, CDR2 FQGNSA. This CDR3 spans 15 amino acids. The CDR3 sequence: CASSLTGTSGIGSFF. Here the CDR3 DNA reads TGTGCCAGCAGCTTGACAGGGACGAGCGGGATCGGTTCGTTCTTC.

This clonotype was observed a few times. This chain joins TRBV20-1 and TRBJ2-5; 7 nucleotides line up with TRBD1. Trimming cost V 6 bases and J 7 bases; bases outside gene matches: 14. The CDR3 runs 14 residues. Per the germline V gene, CDR1 is DFQATT and CDR2 is SNEGSKA (reference sequence). The CDR3 bases are TGCAGTGCAAACATGGGACAGCCTAGGGGGACCCAGTACTTC. It yields the protein CSANMGQPRGTQYF.

As concerns this clonotype: Relative to the germline gene, one junction end is altered; a read error may explain this. J is TRBJ2-7 and V is TRBV5-1; no definite D call. Germline CDR1 and CDR2: SGHRS and YFSETQ. The CDR3 covers 11 residues. The CDR3 spells CASSLETRPDF. CDR3 in DNA: TGCGCCAGCAGCTTGGAAACAAGGCCGGACTTC.

The chain couples TRBV19 to TRBJ2-1, with 12 bases matching TRBD2. V was pared by 5 bases and J by 9 bases, with 5 bases of the junction left unmatched. The germline V gene has CDR1 LNHDA and CDR2 SQIVND (reference sequence). The CDR3 is 14 residues long. CDR3 amino acids: CASSDRLAGVEQFF. DNA of the CDR3: TGTGCCAGTAGTGACCGACTAGCGGGAGTTGAGCAGTTCTTC.

This clonotype turned up a few times. The chain is built from TRBV10-3 and TRBJ2-5; possibly TRBD2 for D (6 bases). V lost 7 bases and J lost 3, with 12 bases in between. The V gene's germline CDR1 is ENHRY and CDR2 SYGVKD. The CDR3 sequence is 13 residues long. CDR3 protein: CAIKDSGEETQYF. The CDR3 DNA reads as TGTGCCATCAAGGATTCGGGAGAAGAGACCCAGTACTTC.